This T cell receptor (beta chain) originates from a study of control samples from healthy donors and cancer patients. The CDR3 length is 15 residues. Germline assignment: CDR1 KGHDR and CDR2 SFDVKD. Trimming pared 5 bases from V and 6 bases from J, leaving 18 bases between. Some clones are missing from TCRdb's copy, which holds only in-frame ones; the method was immunoSEQ multiplex PCR. Of approximately 40,000 clones listed, 60% to 80% were seen once; the top ten hold 17%. The rearrangement uses TRBV24-1 and TRBJ1-2; D perhaps matches TRBD1 (6 bases). Sequencing was performed on formalin-fixed, paraffin-embedded tissue. The receptor's source is a male donor with melanoma. In nucleotides, the CDR3 is TGTGCCACCAGTGGCCGGGGGCGCAAAGTGGATGGCTACACCTTC. Amino acid sequence: CATSGRGRKVDGYTF.